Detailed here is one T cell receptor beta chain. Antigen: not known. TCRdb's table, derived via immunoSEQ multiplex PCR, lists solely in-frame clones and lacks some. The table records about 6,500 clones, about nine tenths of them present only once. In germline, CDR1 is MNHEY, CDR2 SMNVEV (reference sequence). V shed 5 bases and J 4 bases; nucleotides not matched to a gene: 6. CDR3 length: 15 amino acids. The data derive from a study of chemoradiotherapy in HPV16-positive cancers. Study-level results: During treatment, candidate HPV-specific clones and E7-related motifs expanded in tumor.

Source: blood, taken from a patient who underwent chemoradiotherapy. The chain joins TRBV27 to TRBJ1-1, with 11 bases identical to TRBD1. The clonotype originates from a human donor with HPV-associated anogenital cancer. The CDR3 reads CASSRTGGAGTEAFF. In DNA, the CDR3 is TGTGCCAGCAGTCGGACAGGGGGCGCGGGCACTGAAGCTTTCTTT.